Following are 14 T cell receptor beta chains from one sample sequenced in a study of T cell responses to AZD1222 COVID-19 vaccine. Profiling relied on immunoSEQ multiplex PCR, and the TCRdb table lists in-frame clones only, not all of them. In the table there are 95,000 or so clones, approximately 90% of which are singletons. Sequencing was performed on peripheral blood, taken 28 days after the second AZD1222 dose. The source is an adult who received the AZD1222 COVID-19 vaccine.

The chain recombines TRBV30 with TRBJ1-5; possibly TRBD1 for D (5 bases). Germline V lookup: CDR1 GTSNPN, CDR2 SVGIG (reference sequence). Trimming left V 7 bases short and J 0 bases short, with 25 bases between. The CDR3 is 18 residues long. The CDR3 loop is CASRPWGSRFHSNQPQHF. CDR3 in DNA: TGTGCCTCACGCCCCTGGGGGTCGCGATTTCATAGCAATCAGCCCCAGCATTTT.

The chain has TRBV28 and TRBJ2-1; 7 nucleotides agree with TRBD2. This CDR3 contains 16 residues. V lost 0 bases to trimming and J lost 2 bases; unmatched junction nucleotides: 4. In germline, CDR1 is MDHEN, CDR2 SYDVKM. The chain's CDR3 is CASSLWASGAYNEQFF. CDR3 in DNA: TGTGCCAGCAGTTTATGGGCTAGCGGTGCCTACAATGAGCAGTTCTTC.

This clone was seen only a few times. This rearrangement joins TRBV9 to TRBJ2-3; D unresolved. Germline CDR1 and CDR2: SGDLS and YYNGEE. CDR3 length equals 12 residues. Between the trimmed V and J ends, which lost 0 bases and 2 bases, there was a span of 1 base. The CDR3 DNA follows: TGTGCCAGCAGCGTAGCCACAGATACGCAGTATTTT. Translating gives CASSVATDTQYF. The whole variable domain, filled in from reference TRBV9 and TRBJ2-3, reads DSGVTQTPKHLITATGQRVTLRCSPRSGDLSVYWYQQSLDQGLQFLIQYYNGEERAKGNILERFSAQQFPDLHSELNLSSLELGDSALYFCASSVATDTQYFGPGTRLTVL.

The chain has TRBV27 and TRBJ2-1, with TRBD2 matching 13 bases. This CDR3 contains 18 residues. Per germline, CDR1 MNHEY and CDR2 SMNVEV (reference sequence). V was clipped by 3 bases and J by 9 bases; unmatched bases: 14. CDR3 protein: CASSFQGGRLAGGIEQFF. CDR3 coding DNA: TGTGCCAGCAGTTTCCAGGGGGGGAGACTAGCGGGAGGTATTGAGCAGTTCTTC.

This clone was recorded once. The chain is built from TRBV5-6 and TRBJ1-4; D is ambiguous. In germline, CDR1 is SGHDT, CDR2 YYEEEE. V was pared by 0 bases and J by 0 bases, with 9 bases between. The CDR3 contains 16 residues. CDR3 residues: CASSLGGIATNEKLFF. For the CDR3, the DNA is TGTGCCAGCAGCTTGGGAGGGATTGCAACTAATGAAAAACTGTTTTTT.

CDR3 DNA sequence: TGTGCCAGCTCGCCCTTTACCGGGGGAGGGAACACTGAAGCTTTCTTT. It encodes CASSPFTGGGNTEAFF. The chain couples TRBV18 to TRBJ1-1; tentatively, D is TRBD1 (5 bases). CDR3 size: 16 residues. Trimming removed 6 bases from V and 1 base from J, with 18 bases in between. Germline V gene lookup returns CDR1 KGHSH and CDR2 LQKENI. Together with reference TRBV18 and TRBJ1-1, the CDR3 gives the full variable domain: NAGVMQNPRHLVRRRGQEARLRCSPMKGHSHVYWYRQLPEEGLKFMVYLQKENIIDESGMPKERFSAEFPKEGPSILRIQQVVRGDSAAYFCASSPFTGGGNTEAFFGQGTRLTVV.

The CDR3, as DNA: TGTGCCAGCAGCTTAACGCTAGCGGGGCGAGGTGAGCAGTTCTTC. This sequence encodes CASSLTLAGRGEQFF. The chain combines TRBV7-2 with TRBJ2-1; TRBD2 matches 9 bases. The CDR3 has 15 amino acids. Germline lookup yields CDR1 SGHTA and CDR2 FQGNSA. Germline trimming cut 2 bases from V and 9 bases from J; bases unmatched to any gene: 8.

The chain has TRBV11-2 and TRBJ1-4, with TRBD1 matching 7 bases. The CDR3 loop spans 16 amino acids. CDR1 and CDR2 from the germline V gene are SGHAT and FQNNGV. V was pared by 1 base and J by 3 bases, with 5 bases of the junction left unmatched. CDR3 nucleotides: TGTGCCAGCAGCTTAGGTGACAGGGCACCTAATGAAAAACTGTTTTTT. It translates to CASSLGDRAPNEKLFF.

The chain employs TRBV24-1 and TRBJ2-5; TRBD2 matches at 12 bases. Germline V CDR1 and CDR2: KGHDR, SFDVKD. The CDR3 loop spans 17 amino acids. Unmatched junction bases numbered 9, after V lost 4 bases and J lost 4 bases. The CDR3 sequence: CATSDPPLGLAGETQYF. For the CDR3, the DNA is TGTGCCACCAGTGACCCACCGCTGGGACTAGCGGGAGAGACCCAGTACTTC.

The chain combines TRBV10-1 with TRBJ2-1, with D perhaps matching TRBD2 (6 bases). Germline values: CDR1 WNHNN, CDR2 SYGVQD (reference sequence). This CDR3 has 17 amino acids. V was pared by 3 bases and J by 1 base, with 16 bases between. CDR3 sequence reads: CASSESQRAPSYNEQFF. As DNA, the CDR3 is TGCGCCAGCAGTGAATCCCAGCGGGCCCCTTCCTACAATGAGCAGTTCTTC.

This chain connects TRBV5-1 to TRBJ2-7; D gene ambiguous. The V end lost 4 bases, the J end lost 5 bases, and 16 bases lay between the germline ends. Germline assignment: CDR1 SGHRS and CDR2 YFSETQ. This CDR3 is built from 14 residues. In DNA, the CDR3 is TGCGCCAGCAGCCGCAAGGACGGTCGCGACGAGCAGTACTTC. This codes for CASSRKDGRDEQYF.

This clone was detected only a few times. The CDR3 bases are TGTGCCAGCAGTTCGGGGGGGCCGGCAGAGACCCAGTACTTC. Protein sequence: CASSSGGPAETQYF. V and J are TRBV6-5 and TRBJ2-5; 8 nucleotides match TRBD2. The CDR3 extends over 14 amino acids. The V gene end was trimmed by 4 bases and the J gene end by 4 bases; junction bases not matched to a gene: 5. From germline, CDR1 is MNHEY and CDR2 SVGAGI.

CDR3 residues: CASSLVRQTSAKNIQYF. The DNA of the CDR3 is TGTGCCAGCAGCTTAGTTCGACAGACCTCTGCCAAAAACATTCAGTACTTC. V and J are TRBV7-9 and TRBJ2-4; perhaps TRBD1 as D (5 bases). This CDR3 has 17 residues. Germline V CDR1 and CDR2: SEHNR, FQNEAQ (reference sequence). The V end was cut by 1 base, the J end by 1 base, with 14 bases between.

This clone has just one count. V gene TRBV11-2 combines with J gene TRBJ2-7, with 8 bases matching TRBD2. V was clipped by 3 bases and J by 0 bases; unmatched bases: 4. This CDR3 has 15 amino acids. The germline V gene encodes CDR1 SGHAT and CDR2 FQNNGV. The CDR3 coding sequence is TGTGCCAGCAGCTTTAGCGGGGTTAGCTCCTACGAGCAGTACTTC. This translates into CASSFSGVSSYEQYF.